This T cell receptor (beta chain) stems from a study of regulatory T cells in long-lasting Graves disease. HTBI primers from iRepertoire and Arm-PCR of CDR3 regions yielded the TCR beta libraries. TCRdb processed the multiplex PCR reads anew with MiXCR; each CDR3 protein has one entry. The sample has about 610,000 distinct CDR3 sequences, about 16% seen once. The CDR3 runs 16 residues. The germline V gene has CDR1 SGDLS and CDR2 YYNGEE. Trimming left V 4 bases short and J 5 bases short, with 21 bases between. Time point here: newly diagnosed GD, antithyroid drugs for less than 3 months. TCR sequences were obtained from RNA taken from PBMCs. This clonotype appeared a few times. The same data also contributed to another study, on T cells in Graves' hyperthyroidism and ophthalmopathy.

The chain employs TRBV9 and TRBJ2-5; D is perhaps TRBD2 (5 bases). The specimen comprised peripheral blood mononuclear cells (PBMCs), sampled at new diagnosis, from a patient treated with antithyroid drugs. This sequence originates from a man between 18 and 29 years old with Graves disease. The CDR3 DNA follows: TGTGCCAGCAGCCCCTCCGGTTGGGGAGTCAGTGAGACCCAGTACTTC. It translates to CASSPSGWGVSETQYF.